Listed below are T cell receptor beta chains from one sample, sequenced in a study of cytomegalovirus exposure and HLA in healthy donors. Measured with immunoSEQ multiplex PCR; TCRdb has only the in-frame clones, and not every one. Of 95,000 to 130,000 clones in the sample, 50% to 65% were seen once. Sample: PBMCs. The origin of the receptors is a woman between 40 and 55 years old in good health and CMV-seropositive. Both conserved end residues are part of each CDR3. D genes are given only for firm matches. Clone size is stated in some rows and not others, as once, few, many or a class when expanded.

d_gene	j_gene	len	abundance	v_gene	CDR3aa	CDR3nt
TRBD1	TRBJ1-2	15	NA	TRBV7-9	CASSSQGAQDYGYTF	TGTGCCAGCAGCTCCCAGGGGGCGCAGGACTATGGCTACACCTTC
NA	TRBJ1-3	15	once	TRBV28	CASSPGGGAGNTIYF	TGTGCCAGCAGCCCCGGGGGGGGCGCTGGAAACACCATATATTTT
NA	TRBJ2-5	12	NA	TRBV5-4	CASSSMEETQYF	TGTGCCAGCAGCTCCATGGAGGAGACCCAGTACTTC
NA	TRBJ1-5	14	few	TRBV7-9	CASSLAGALQPQHF	TGTGCCAGCAGCTTAGCTGGGGCATTGCAGCCCCAGCATTTT
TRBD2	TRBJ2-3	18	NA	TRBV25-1	CASSEFGSSGRARDTQYF	TGTGCCAGCAGTGAATTTGGTTCTAGCGGGAGGGCCAGAGATACGCAGTATTTT
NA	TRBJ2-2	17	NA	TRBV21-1	CASSGLKGATNTGELFF	TGTGCCAGCAGCGGTTTGAAGGGAGCGACGAACACCGGGGAGCTGTTTTTT
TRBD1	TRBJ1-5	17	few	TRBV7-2	CASSRTGGGMSNQPQHF	TGTGCCAGCAGCAGAACAGGGGGCGGGATGAGCAATCAGCCCCAGCATTTT
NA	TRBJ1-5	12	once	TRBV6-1	CASREQGQPQHF	TGTGCCAGCAGGGAACAGGGTCAGCCCCAGCATTTT
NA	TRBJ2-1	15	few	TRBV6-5	CASSYSTNSYNEQFF	TGTGCCAGCAGTTACTCGACAAATTCCTACAATGAGCAGTTCTTC
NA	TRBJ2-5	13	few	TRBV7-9	CASSLDWGETQYF	TGTGCCAGCAGCTTGGACTGGGGAGAGACCCAGTACTTC
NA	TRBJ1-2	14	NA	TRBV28	CASSFIAGNYGYTF	TGTGCCAGCAGTTTTATCGCGGGTAACTATGGCTACACCTTC
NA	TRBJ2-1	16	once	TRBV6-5	CASSYSSFDTGNEQFF	TGTGCCAGCAGTTACTCCAGTTTCGATACAGGGAATGAGCAGTTCTTC
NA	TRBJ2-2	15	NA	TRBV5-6	CASRFASGRTGELFF	TGTGCCAGCAGGTTTGCTTCAGGGCGCACCGGGGAGCTGTTTTTT
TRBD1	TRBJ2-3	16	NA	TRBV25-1	CASSESPGGRTDTQYF	TGTGCCAGCAGTGAATCACCAGGGGGAAGGACAGATACGCAGTATTTT
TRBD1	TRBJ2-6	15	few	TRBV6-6	CASTQGESGANVLTF	TGTGCCAGCACACAGGGGGAGTCAGGGGCCAACGTCCTGACTTTC
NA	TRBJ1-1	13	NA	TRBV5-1	CASSLDRGDEAFF	TGCGCCAGCAGCTTGGACCGGGGGGATGAAGCTTTCTTT
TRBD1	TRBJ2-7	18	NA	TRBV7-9	CSSSSMTGQGSYSYEQYF	TGTTCCAGCAGCTCAATGACGGGACAGGGGTCCTATTCCTACGAGCAGTACTTC
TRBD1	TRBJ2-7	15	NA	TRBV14	CASSHRGTGRREQYF	TGTGCCAGCAGCCACCGCGGGACAGGGAGACGCGAGCAGTACTTC
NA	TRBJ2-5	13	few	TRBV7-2	CASSLNAAETQYF	TGTGCCAGCAGCTTAAACGCAGCGGAGACCCAGTACTTC
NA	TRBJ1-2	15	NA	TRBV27	CASSLSGSWVYGYTF	TGTGCCAGCAGTTTATCCGGGAGTTGGGTCTATGGCTACACCTTC
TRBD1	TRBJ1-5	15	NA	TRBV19	CASSLDRGLNQPQHF	TGTGCCAGTAGTCTGGACAGGGGGCTCAATCAGCCCCAGCATTTT
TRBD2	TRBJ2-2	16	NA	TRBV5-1	CASSLAASGNTGELFF	TGCGCCAGCAGCTTGGCGGCTAGCGGGAACACCGGGGAGCTGTTTTTT